This entry describes one T cell receptor beta chain. Its antigen is unidentified. V trimming: 5 bases; J trimming: 9 bases; junction bases outside the gene matches: 12. From germline, CDR1 is SQVTM and CDR2 ANQGSEA. The CDR3 covers 15 residues. Here immunoSEQ multiplex PCR was the method, and the copy in TCRdb shows in-frame clones only, minus some. The sample has 45,000 to 60,000 clones; about 90% are singletons. The sample comes from a study of siplizumab effects on memory and regulatory T cells. General observations from the study: Proliferating Tregs' suppressive function in siplizumab cultures went unconfirmed. Sequences that were alloreactive and traceable to unstimulated CD4+ memory cells were significantly reduced by siplizumab.

The sample comprised naive CD8+ T cells sorted from blood. The chain has TRBV29-1 and TRBJ2-1, with 11 bases identical to TRBD2. The clonotype was recovered from a human donor in good health. The chain's CDR3 is CSVPIAGGPISEQFF. The CDR3 DNA reads TGCAGCGTTCCCATAGCGGGAGGGCCTATCAGTGAGCAGTTCTTC.